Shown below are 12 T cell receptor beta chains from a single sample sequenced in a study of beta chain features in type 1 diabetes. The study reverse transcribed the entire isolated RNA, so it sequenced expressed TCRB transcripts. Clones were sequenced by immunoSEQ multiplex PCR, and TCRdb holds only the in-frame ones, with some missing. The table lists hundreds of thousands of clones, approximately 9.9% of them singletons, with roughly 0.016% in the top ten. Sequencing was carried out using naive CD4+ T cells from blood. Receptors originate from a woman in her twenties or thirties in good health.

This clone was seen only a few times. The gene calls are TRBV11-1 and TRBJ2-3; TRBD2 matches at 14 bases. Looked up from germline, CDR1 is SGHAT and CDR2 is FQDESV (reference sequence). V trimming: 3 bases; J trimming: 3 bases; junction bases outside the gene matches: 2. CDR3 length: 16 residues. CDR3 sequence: CASSLGTSGSTDTQYF. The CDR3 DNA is TGTGCCAGCAGCTTGGGGACTAGCGGGAGTACAGATACGCAGTATTTT.

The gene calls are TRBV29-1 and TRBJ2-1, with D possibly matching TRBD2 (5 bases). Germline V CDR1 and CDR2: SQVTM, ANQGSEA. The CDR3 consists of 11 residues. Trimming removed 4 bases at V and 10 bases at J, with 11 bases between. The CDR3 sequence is CSVGTGMEQFF. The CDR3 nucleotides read TGCAGCGTTGGGACGGGGATGGAGCAGTTCTTC.

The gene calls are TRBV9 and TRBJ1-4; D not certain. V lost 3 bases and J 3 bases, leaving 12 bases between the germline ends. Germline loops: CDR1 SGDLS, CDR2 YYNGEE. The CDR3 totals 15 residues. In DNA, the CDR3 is TGTGCCAGCAGCGGTGGCGGGGTGTCTAATGAAAAACTGTTTTTT. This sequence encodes CASSGGGVSNEKLFF.

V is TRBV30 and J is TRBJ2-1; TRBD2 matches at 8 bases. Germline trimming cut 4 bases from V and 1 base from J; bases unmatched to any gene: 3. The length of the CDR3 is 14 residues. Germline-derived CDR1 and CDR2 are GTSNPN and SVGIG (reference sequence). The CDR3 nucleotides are TGTGCCTGGAAAACTAGCGGTTCCTACAATGAGCAGTTCTTC. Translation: CAWKTSGSYNEQFF.

The CDR3 protein is CASRPTGRGPFYGYTF. The DNA for the CDR3 is TGTGCCAGCAGACCCACAGGGCGAGGGCCCTTTTATGGCTACACCTTC. This chain connects TRBV27 to TRBJ1-2, with D perhaps TRBD1 (6 bases). Germline V gene data show CDR1 as MNHEY and CDR2 as SMNVEV (reference sequence). The CDR3 consists of 16 residues. V lost 6 bases and J 5 bases, leaving 22 bases between the germline ends.

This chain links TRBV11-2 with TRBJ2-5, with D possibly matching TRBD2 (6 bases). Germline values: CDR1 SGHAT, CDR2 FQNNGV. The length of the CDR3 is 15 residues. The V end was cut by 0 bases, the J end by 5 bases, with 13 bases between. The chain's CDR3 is CASSLEVTAGETQYF. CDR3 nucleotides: TGTGCCAGCAGCTTAGAAGTGACCGCGGGGGAGACCCAGTACTTC.

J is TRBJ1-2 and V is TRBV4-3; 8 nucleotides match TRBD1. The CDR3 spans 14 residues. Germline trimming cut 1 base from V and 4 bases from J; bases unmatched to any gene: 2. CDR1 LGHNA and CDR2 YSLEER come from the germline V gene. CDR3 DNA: TGCGCCAGCAGCCAAGGGGACAGGCCCTATGGCTACACCTTC. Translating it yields CASSQGDRPYGYTF.

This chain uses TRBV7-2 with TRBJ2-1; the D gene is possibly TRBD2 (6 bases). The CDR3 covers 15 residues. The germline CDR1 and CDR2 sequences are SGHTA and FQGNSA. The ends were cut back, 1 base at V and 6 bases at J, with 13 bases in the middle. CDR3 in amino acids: CASSLEGLGGNEQFF. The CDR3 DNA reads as TGTGCCAGCAGCTTAGAGGGCCTGGGAGGCAATGAGCAGTTCTTC.

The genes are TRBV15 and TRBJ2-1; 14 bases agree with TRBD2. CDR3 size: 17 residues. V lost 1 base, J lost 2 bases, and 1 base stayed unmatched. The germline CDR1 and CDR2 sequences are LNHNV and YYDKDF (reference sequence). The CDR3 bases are TGTGCCACCAGCAGAGGGACTAGCGGGGGGCCCTACAATGAGCAGTTCTTC. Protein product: CATSRGTSGGPYNEQFF.

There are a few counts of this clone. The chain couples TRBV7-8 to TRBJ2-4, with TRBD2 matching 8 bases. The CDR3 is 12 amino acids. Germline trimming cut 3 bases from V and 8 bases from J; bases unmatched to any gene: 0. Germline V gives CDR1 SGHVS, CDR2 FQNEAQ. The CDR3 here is CASSFGGDIQYF. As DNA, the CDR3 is TGTGCCAGCAGCTTCGGGGGGGACATTCAGTACTTC.

CDR3 protein: CAWSDRGRRASGQETQYF. For the CDR3, the DNA is TGTGCCTGGAGCGACAGGGGGCGCAGGGCTAGCGGACAAGAGACCCAGTACTTC. The J gene is TRBJ2-5, the V gene TRBV30, with TRBD1 matching over 10 bases. This CDR3 comprises 18 residues. The J segment lost 2 bases and the V segment lost 3 bases, leaving 15 bases of the junction unmatched. CDR1 is GTSNPN, CDR2 SVGIG, per germline (reference sequence).

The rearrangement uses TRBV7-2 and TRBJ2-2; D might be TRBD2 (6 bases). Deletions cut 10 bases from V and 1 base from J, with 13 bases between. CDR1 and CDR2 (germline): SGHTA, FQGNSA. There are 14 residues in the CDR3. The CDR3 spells CATKAGLNTGELFF. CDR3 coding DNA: TGTGCCACCAAAGCGGGCCTGAACACCGGGGAGCTGTTTTTT.